A selection of T cell receptor beta chains follows, all from one sample in a study of blood T cell repertoires in COVID-19. The repertoire was sequenced with immunoSEQ multiplex PCR; TCRdb's copy has only in-frame clones and lacks some. Counted here are 200,000 to 300,000 clones, 88% occurring once; the ten biggest clones make up approximately 1.2%. Sequencing was done on a sample of PBMCs or T cells enriched from blood (not recorded which). All receptors come from a woman aged 40-49 years with acute COVID-19. The CDR3 runs from the conserved cysteine through the conserved F or W. Each record gives: D gene, CDR3 length, V gene, clone size, J gene, CDR3 DNA, CDR3 protein. The D gene is left open where the match is weak. The size of a clone is reported for some rows only, either as once, few or many, or as a class for expanded clones.

>TRBD1|13|TRBV6-2/TRBV6-3|NA|TRBJ2-7
TGTGCCAGCAGTTACTCGGACAGGGACGAGCAGTACTTC
CASSYSDRDEQYF
>TRBD1|16|TRBV28|NA|TRBJ1-3
TGTGCCAGCAGAGGAGGACAGGGGGGATCGGGAAACACCATATATTTT
CASRGGQGGSGNTIYF
>TRBD1|17|TRBV4-1|NA|TRBJ1-3
TGCGCCAGCAGCATCGGGACAGGGGGTGGTTCTGGAAACACCATATATTTT
CASSIGTGGGSGNTIYF
>TRBD1|21|TRBV27|NA|TRBJ2-6
TGTGCCAGCAGTTTCCCTCCCGATAGGGACAGGGGTAGCACTGGGGCCAACGTCCTGACTTTC
CASSFPPDRDRGSTGANVLTF
>NA|19|TRBV7-9|NA|TRBJ2-3
TGTGCCAGCAGCTTAGCGAAGACTAGAACGCTCACTAGCACAGATACGCAGTATTTT
CASSLAKTRTLTSTDTQYF
>NA|14|TRBV6-5|NA|TRBJ1-6
TGTGCCAGCAGTTATCGAGACGAGGATTCACCCCTCCACTTT
CASSYRDEDSPLHF
>TRBD1|15|TRBV11-2|NA|TRBJ2-2
TGTGCCAGCAGCGCCCGGACAGGATCCACCGGGGAGCTGTTTTTT
CASSARTGSTGELFF
>NA|13|TRBV5-1|NA|TRBJ2-1
TGCGCCAGCACGAGAGTCGGAGGGAATGAGCAGTTCTTC
CASTRVGGNEQFF
>TRBD1|15|TRBV18|NA|TRBJ1-1
TGTGCCAGCTCACACGGGACAGGGAGGAACACTGAAGCTTTCTTT
CASSHGTGRNTEAFF
>NA|13|TRBV28|NA|TRBJ1-4
TGTGCCAGCAGTTCCTACGACGTGCCGGGGCTGTTTTTT
CASSSYDVPGLFF
>TRBD1|16|TRBV27|few|TRBJ2-3
TGTGCCAGCAGTCAAGGGACAGGGGGCCCGACAGATACGCAGTATTTT
CASSQGTGGPTDTQYF
>NA|14|TRBV28|once|TRBJ2-4
TGTGCCAGCATAGGACAGCTAGCCAAAAACATTCAGTACTTC
CASIGQLAKNIQYF
>TRBD1|14|TRBV28|NA|TRBJ1-2
TGTGCCAGCAGTATGGGACAGGGGGCCGGCGGCTACACCTTC
CASSMGQGAGGYTF
>TRBD2|18|TRBV30|NA|TRBJ2-7
TGTGCCTGGACCCGAGGTTGGACTAGCGGGAGCCACTCCTACGAGCAGTACTTC
CAWTRGWTSGSHSYEQYF
>TRBD2|18|TRBV7-6|NA|TRBJ2-7
TGTGCCAGCAGCCGAGAGGGTCTAGCGGGATTAAGCTCCTACGAGCAGTACTTC
CASSREGLAGLSSYEQYF
>NA|12|TRBV2|NA|TRBJ1-2
TGTGCCAGCAGTGGGCAGGCCTATGGCTACACCTTC
CASSGQAYGYTF
>NA|13|TRBV11-3|NA|TRBJ1-6
TGTGCCAGCAGCCCCCCCACGGGTTCACCCCTCCACTTT
CASSPPTGSPLHF
>TRBD1|16|TRBV7-3|NA|TRBJ2-1
TGTGCCAGCAGCTTAATAGGGGGACAGGGTTACAATGAGCAGTTCTTC
CASSLIGGQGYNEQFF
>NA|14|TRBV19|NA|TRBJ1-2
TGTGCCGCCTCTGGGGGCAGGGTAGGCCCTGGCTACACCTTC
CAASGGRVGPGYTF
>TRBD1|14|TRBV3-1/TRBV3-2|NA|TRBJ2-3
TGTGCCAGCAGCCAAGATGACAGGGGACATACGCAGTATTTT
CASSQDDRGHTQYF
>TRBD2|17|TRBV14|NA|TRBJ2-2
TGTGCCAGCAGCCCCCCGGGACTAGTTCGGGTCACCGGGGAGCTGTTTTTT
CASSPPGLVRVTGELFF
>NA|14|TRBV19|NA|TRBJ1-2
TGTGCCAGTTCCTCAGGGAGGTTAAACTATGGCTACACCTTC
CASSSGRLNYGYTF
>TRBD2|16|TRBV5-1|NA|TRBJ2-1
TGCGCCAGCAAGAGGCTCAGAGCGGGAGACTTCAATGAGCAGTTCTTC
CASKRLRAGDFNEQFF
>NA|14|TRBV7-2|NA|TRBJ1-5
TGTGCCAGCAGCTTCGGCCAGGCGAGTCAGCCCCAGCATTTT
CASSFGQASQPQHF
>NA|11|TRBV2|NA|TRBJ2-1
TGTGCCAGCAGTCTCCGGAATGAGCAGTTCTTC
CASSLRNEQFF
>TRBD1|15|TRBV7-6|NA|TRBJ1-4
TGTGCCAGCAGCTTACAGACAGGGGAAACTGAAAAACTGTTTTTT
CASSLQTGETEKLFF
>TRBD2|16|TRBV5-6|few|TRBJ2-5
TGTGCCAGCAACATGGGACTAATCATGACCCAAGAGACCCAGTACTTC
CASNMGLIMTQETQYF
>NA|15|TRBV5-1|NA|TRBJ1-2
TGCGCCAGCAGCTCAACCCGGGACATCCCTCAGGGCTACACCTTC
CASSSTRDIPQGYTF
>TRBD1|13|TRBV2|once|TRBJ1-5
TGTGCCAGCGAACAGGGGATCAATCAGCCCCAGCATTTT
CASEQGINQPQHF
>TRBD1|12|TRBV15|NA|TRBJ2-1
TGTGCCACCGCAGCAGGGGGCAATGAGCAGTTCTTC
CATAAGGNEQFF
>TRBD1|13|TRBV10-3|few|TRBJ1-3
TGTGCCATCCTGGGACAGCCGGGAAACACCATATATTTT
CAILGQPGNTIYF
>NA|13|TRBV6-5|NA|TRBJ1-4
TGTGCCACAGGCGACGGGGAATATGAAAAACTGTTTTTT
CATGDGEYEKLFF
>NA|13|TRBV7-9|once|TRBJ1-1
TGTGCCAGCAGCCTCAGGCACGGGGCTGAAGCTTTCTTT
CASSLRHGAEAFF
>TRBD2|15|TRBV2|NA|TRBJ2-5
TGTGCCAGCAGTGAACAGCCGGGAGCGGGGGAGACCCAGTACTTC
CASSEQPGAGETQYF
>TRBD1|14|TRBV18|NA|TRBJ1-1
TGTGCCAGCTCCCAAGGACAGGGGAAGGCTGAAGCTTTCTTT
CASSQGQGKAEAFF
>TRBD2|15|TRBV14|NA|TRBJ2-1
TGTGCCAGCAGCCAACTAGCGGGAGTTAGGTATGAGCAGTTCTTC
CASSQLAGVRYEQFF
>NA|13|TRBV12-3/TRBV12-4|NA|TRBJ1-1
TGTGCCAGCAGTTTATTCCGCAGTGCTGAAGCTTTCTTT
CASSLFRSAEAFF
>TRBD1|13|TRBV10-3|NA|TRBJ1-2
TGTGCCATCAGTGGACAGGGAGGTCATGGCTACACCTTC
CAISGQGGHGYTF
>TRBD1|15|TRBV24-1|NA|TRBJ2-2
TGTGCCACCAGTCGACAGGGGTTCGGCACCGGGGAGCTGTTTTTT
CATSRQGFGTGELFF
>NA|14|TRBV2|NA|TRBJ2-1
TGTGCCAGCAGTGAAGGCTTATTAGGAGGGATCCAGTTCTTC
CASSEGLLGGIQFF
>TRBD2|13|TRBV7-8|few|TRBJ2-5
TGTGCCAGCAGCCGGGACTATCAAGAGACCCAGTACTTC
CASSRDYQETQYF
>TRBD2|17|TRBV3-1/TRBV3-2|NA|TRBJ2-1
TGTGCCAGCGGGGGACGCCTAGCGGGAGGGACCTACAATGAGCAGTTCTTC
CASGGRLAGGTYNEQFF
>NA|17|TRBV7-6|NA|TRBJ1-3
TGTGCCAGCAGCTTAGAAGCCGAGACCGGGGCTGGAAACACCATATATTTT
CASSLEAETGAGNTIYF
>TRBD1|17|TRBV5-1|NA|TRBJ1-3
TGCGCCAGCAGCTTTATGGATTCAGGGGGTATTGGAAACACCATATATTTT
CASSFMDSGGIGNTIYF
>NA|14|TRBV27|NA|TRBJ1-2
TGTGCCAGCAGTTTATGGTCAGGGGATTATGGCTACACCTTC
CASSLWSGDYGYTF
>TRBD2|15|TRBV4-3|NA|TRBJ2-5
TGCGCCAGCAGCCAAGTGGGAGGGTCCGGTGGGACCCAGTACTTC
CASSQVGGSGGTQYF
>TRBD1|13|TRBV28|NA|TRBJ2-5
TGTGCCAGCTCAACAGGACAGGGGGCGCGGGGGTACTTC
CASSTGQGARGYF
>TRBD2|16|TRBV28|NA|TRBJ2-3
TGTGCCAGCAGTTCCCGCGGGAGCGTAAACACAGATACGCAGTATTTT
CASSSRGSVNTDTQYF
>TRBD2|17|TRBV13|NA|TRBJ2-7
TGTGCCAGCAGCTTAGAGGGACTAGCGGTGGCGGCGGGAGGACAGTACTTC
CASSLEGLAVAAGGQYF